The 30 T cell receptor beta chains below all came from one sample that was sequenced in a study of graft-versus-host responses after intestinal transplantation. Using immunoSEQ multiplex PCR, the repertoire was profiled, and TCRdb retains in-frame clones only, with some absent. The sample includes about 90,000 clones, around 93% seen only once; the top ten take about 0.5%. Their antigen targets remain unknown. The source was unstimulated CD8+ T cells sorted from spleen or lymph node cells, collected before intestinal transplant. These receptors all come from a human donor who received an intestinal transplant.

V and J are TRBV27 and TRBJ2-5; 7 bases are a match to TRBD2. The V gene's germline CDR1 is MNHEY and CDR2 SMNVEV (reference sequence). The CDR3 covers 15 residues. V shed 8 bases and J 5 bases; nucleotides not matched to a gene: 14. The CDR3 loop is CASQLGGLRGETQYF. The CDR3 bases are TGTGCCAGCCAATTGGGAGGGCTCCGCGGCGAGACCCAGTACTTC.

The chain carries TRBV19 and TRBJ1-1, with 8 bases that match TRBD1. This CDR3 contains 14 residues. The V gene's germline CDR1 is LNHDA and CDR2 SQIVND (reference sequence). V was clipped by 4 bases and J by 5 bases; unmatched bases: 6. The CDR3 protein is CASSTGGAGTEAFF. The DNA of the CDR3 is TGTGCCAGTAGTACAGGGGGCGCAGGTACTGAAGCTTTCTTT.

The chain joins TRBV30 to TRBJ1-2; tentatively, D is TRBD1 (5 bases). CDR1 and CDR2 (germline): GTSNPN, SVGIG (reference sequence). The ends were cut back, 4 bases at V and 2 bases at J, with 11 bases in the middle. This CDR3 has 13 residues. This CDR3 is CAWNTRGNYGYTF. CDR3 in DNA: TGTGCCTGGAATACGCGGGGGAACTATGGCTACACCTTC.

V usage is TRBV7-2 and J usage is TRBJ2-2, with a weak D call TRBD1 (5 bases). Germline V gene data show CDR1 as SGHTA and CDR2 as FQGNSA. V was clipped by 6 bases and J by 3 bases, with 17 bases between them. This CDR3 is built from 16 residues. The CDR3: CASSPDRSRYTGELFF. Written as DNA, the CDR3 is TGTGCCAGCAGTCCCGACAGATCTAGGTACACCGGGGAGCTGTTTTTT. The complete variable domain, with remaining parts taken from reference TRBV7-2 and TRBJ2-2, reads GAGVSQSPSNKVTEKGKDVELRCDPISGHTALYWYRQSLGQGLEFLIYFQGNSAPDKSGLPSDRFSAERTGGSVSTLTIQRTQQEDSAVYLCASSPDRSRYTGELFFGEGSRLTVL.

The chain combines TRBV27 with TRBJ2-1; a weak D match, TRBD2 (7 bases). V was clipped by 5 bases and J by 8 bases, with 16 bases between them. This CDR3 contains 14 residues. Per the germline V gene, CDR1 is MNHEY and CDR2 is SMNVEV (reference sequence). The CDR3 nucleotides are TGTGCCAGCAGTGGACTAGAGGGGGTCGATGAGCAGTTCTTC. Translated: CASSGLEGVDEQFF.

The CDR3 DNA reads as TGTGCCAGTAGTATTGGGCTAGCGGGGGGGCCAAATGAGCAGTTCTTC. It encodes CASSIGLAGGPNEQFF. V usage is TRBV19 and J usage is TRBJ2-1, with 12 nucleotides matching TRBD2. From germline, CDR1 is LNHDA and CDR2 SQIVND (reference sequence). V was pared by 3 bases and J by 7 bases, with 7 bases of the junction left unmatched. The CDR3 runs to 16 residues.

The chain recombines TRBV27 with TRBJ1-5, with no clear D. The CDR3 is made up of 15 amino acids. Per the germline V gene, CDR1 is MNHEY and CDR2 is SMNVEV (reference sequence). Trimming stripped 3 bases from V and 1 base from J, with 10 bases between. CDR3 sequence (DNA): TGTGCCAGCAGTTTTGCGACTGCAAGCAATCAGCCCCAGCATTTT. Residues: CASSFATASNQPQHF.

This clone has a single count. The chain couples TRBV4-1 to TRBJ1-1; the match to TRBD1 covers 7 bases. V lost 3 bases to trimming and J lost 4 bases; unmatched junction nucleotides: 5. Germline CDR1 is MGHRA and CDR2 is YSYEKL. This CDR3 has 14 residues. Here the CDR3 DNA reads TGCGCCAGCAGCCAGCGCGCAGGGGGCACTGAAGCTTTCTTT. Translated, it gives CASSQRAGGTEAFF.

The rearrangement links TRBV2 to TRBJ2-1; D might be TRBD2 (5 bases). CDR3 length: 12 amino acids. Trimming stripped 11 bases from V and 7 bases from J, with 15 bases between. Germline V gene data show CDR1 as SNHLY and CDR2 as FYNNEI. CDR3 loop: CAVLSSGNEQFF. Written as DNA, the CDR3 is TGTGCCGTGCTTTCCAGCGGAAATGAGCAGTTCTTC.

This clone was observed once. This chain joins TRBV5-4 and TRBJ1-2, with 7 bases identical to TRBD1. V was clipped by 4 bases and J by 2 bases; unmatched bases: 11. CDR3 length: 16 amino acids. The germline V gene encodes CDR1 SGHNT and CDR2 YYREEE (reference sequence). The CDR3 sequence: CASSPRGDRANYGYTF. The CDR3 bases are TGTGCCAGCAGCCCACGGGGTGACAGGGCCAACTATGGCTACACCTTC.

The CDR3 DNA is TGTGCCAGCAGTTTGGGGGCCTTTGTCACAGATACGCAGTATTTT. Translation gives CASSLGAFVTDTQYF. The chain combines TRBV27 with TRBJ2-3; possibly TRBD1 for D (6 bases). Trimming cost V 3 bases and J 2 bases, with 12 bases left between them. The CDR3 runs 15 residues. Germline V lookup: CDR1 MNHEY, CDR2 SMNVEV (reference sequence).

The table lists this clone with a count of one. The chain recombines TRBV6-1 with TRBJ1-1; 7 bases match TRBD1. The junction had 9 bases not matched to a gene; V was cut back by 2 bases and J by 0 bases. Per germline, CDR1 MNHNS and CDR2 SASEGT. This CDR3 contains 17 residues. This CDR3 reads CASSEPRTGSLNTEAFF. The DNA for the CDR3 is TGTGCCAGCAGTGAACCCCGGACAGGCTCCTTGAACACTGAAGCTTTCTTT.

The chain has TRBV9 and TRBJ2-1; D ambiguous. CDR1 and CDR2 (germline): SGDLS, YYNGEE. Trimming left V 4 bases short and J 10 bases short, with 12 bases between. The CDR3 spans 12 residues. CDR3 DNA sequence: TGTGCCAGCAGCTTCCTAAGAGAGGAGCAGTTCTTC. As protein: CASSFLREEQFF.

The rearrangement links TRBV27 to TRBJ2-2; a possible D gene is TRBD2 (6 bases). Germline values: CDR1 MNHEY, CDR2 SMNVEV (reference sequence). This CDR3 region has 16 residues. Trimming removed 6 bases from V and 4 bases from J, with 18 bases in between. CDR3 sequence reads: CASSSMFGSSTGELFF. The DNA of the CDR3 is TGTGCCAGCAGCTCTATGTTCGGGAGTAGCACCGGGGAGCTGTTTTTT.

V is TRBV10-2 and J is TRBJ2-7, with 11 bases aligning to TRBD2. CDR1 is WSHSY and CDR2 is SAAADI in the germline V gene. The length of the CDR3 is 15 residues. Unmatched junction bases numbered 12, after V lost 7 bases and J lost 7 bases. In DNA form, the CDR3 reads TGCGCCAGCACCCAGGGACTAGCGGATACTAGGGAGCAGTACTTC. Encoded protein: CASTQGLADTREQYF.

This chain joins TRBV9 and TRBJ2-7; D is unresolved. The V and J ends lost 4 bases and 4 bases respectively, with 15 bases between them. The CDR3 has 14 residues. In germline, CDR1 is SGDLS, CDR2 YYNGEE. The CDR3 region has the DNA TGTGCCAGCAGCCCAGCCCTCGAACAGTACGAGCAGTACTTC. It specifies CASSPALEQYEQYF.

V and J are TRBV19 and TRBJ2-7; D perhaps matches TRBD2 (7 bases). This CDR3 comprises 14 residues. Germline values: CDR1 LNHDA, CDR2 SQIVND (reference sequence). The V end was cut by 5 bases, the J end by 6 bases, with 17 bases between. The CDR3 reads CASSGLGGGAEQYF. The CDR3 DNA sequence: TGTGCCAGTAGTGGACTAGGGGGGGGCGCCGAGCAGTACTTC.

The rearrangement links TRBV7-9 to TRBJ2-7; no reliable D call. The CDR3 extends over 12 amino acids. Germline V lookup: CDR1 SEHNR, CDR2 FQNEAQ (reference sequence). Trimming shortened V by 5 bases and J by 2 bases, and 7 bases separated the two germline ends. This CDR3 is CASSVSTYEQYF. The DNA of the CDR3 is TGTGCCAGCAGCGTCTCTACCTACGAGCAGTACTTC.

This rearrangement joins TRBV7-9 to TRBJ1-3; D perhaps matches TRBD1 (6 bases). The germline V gene has CDR1 SEHNR and CDR2 FQNEAQ (reference sequence). The length of the CDR3 is 15 residues. V lost 3 bases to trimming and J lost 4 bases, with 13 bases between them. In DNA form, the CDR3 reads TGTGCCAGCAGCTTCGGGGGGCGCGAGGGAAACACCATATATTTT. Translated: CASSFGGREGNTIYF.

V is TRBV2 and J is TRBJ1-6; D call uncertain. V shed 3 bases and J shed 1 base, with 10 bases lying between them. This CDR3 region has 16 residues. CDR1 and CDR2 from the germline V gene are SNHLY and FYNNEI. CDR3 coding DNA: TGTGCCAGCAGTGATGGTCGCGGTTCCTATAATTCACCCCTCCACTTT. It yields the protein CASSDGRGSYNSPLHF.

The chain employs TRBV4-1 and TRBJ2-1, with 7 bases aligning to TRBD2. Germline trimming cut 1 base from V and 2 bases from J; bases unmatched to any gene: 2. The CDR3 length is 15 residues. Germline CDR1 MGHRA, CDR2 YSYEKL. The CDR3 spells CASSQGSGAYNEQFF. The CDR3 bases are TGCGCCAGCAGCCAAGGAAGCGGGGCCTACAATGAGCAGTTCTTC.

The rearrangement uses TRBV19 and TRBJ2-1; a possible D gene is TRBD1 (5 bases). The V gene's germline CDR1 is LNHDA and CDR2 SQIVND (reference sequence). The germline V and J ends were trimmed by 4 bases and 9 bases, with 10 bases remaining between them. The CDR3 has 12 amino acids. CDR3 residues: CASSTQGPEQFF. As DNA, the CDR3 is TGTGCCAGTAGTACCCAGGGTCCTGAGCAGTTCTTC.

The chain uses TRBV5-8 and TRBJ2-1; D possibly corresponds to TRBD2 (6 bases). Looked up from germline, CDR1 is SGHTS and CDR2 is YDEGEE. This CDR3 is 13 amino acids long. V lost 3 bases and J lost 6, with 10 bases in between. This CDR3 is CASSSLAVNEQFF. The CDR3 DNA is TGTGCCAGCAGCTCCTTAGCGGTCAATGAGCAGTTCTTC.

This chain joins TRBV4-1 and TRBJ1-2; a weak D match, TRBD1 (6 bases). Germline V gene data show CDR1 as MGHRA and CDR2 as YSYEKL. V was shortened by 0 bases and J by 2 bases, with 16 bases between the two germline ends. The CDR3 runs 17 residues. CDR3 sequence reads: CASSQDFGTLQNYGYTF. The CDR3 coding sequence is TGCGCCAGCAGCCAAGATTTTGGGACACTTCAAAACTATGGCTACACCTTC.

The rearrangement joins TRBV13 to TRBJ1-6, with no clear D. From germline, CDR1 is PRHDT and CDR2 FYEKMQ (reference sequence). Trimming stripped 0 bases from V and 8 bases from J, with 11 bases between. This CDR3 region has 15 residues. CDR3 DNA: TGTGCCAGCAGCTTAGGGGCAGGAGGATATTCACCCCTCCACTTT. Translated: CASSLGAGGYSPLHF.

Regarding this clone: The same CDR3 also results from other DNA sequences found in this sample. The J gene is TRBJ2-1, the V gene TRBV7-9; 8 bases are shared with TRBD2. V lost 3 bases to trimming and J lost 0 bases; unmatched junction nucleotides: 1. Germline values: CDR1 SEHNR, CDR2 FQNEAQ (reference sequence). The CDR3 runs to 15 residues. For the CDR3, the DNA is TGTGCCAGCAGCTTCAGCGGGAGCTCCTACAATGAGCAGTTCTTC. Its protein is CASSFSGSSYNEQFF.

The rearrangement joins TRBV4-3 to TRBJ2-7; TRBD2 matches at 11 bases. This CDR3 has 16 residues. Germline values: CDR1 LGHNA, CDR2 YSLEER. Unmatched junction bases numbered 5, after V lost 1 base and J lost 3 bases. The CDR3, as DNA: TGCGCCAGCAGCCAAGGGCTAGCGGGGGGTTACTACGAGCAGTACTTC. It yields the protein CASSQGLAGGYYEQYF.

In regard to this clone: One end of the junction does not line up with germline, which may come from a read error. The genes are TRBV18 and TRBJ2-2; TRBD1 might be the D (6 bases). The germline V gene has CDR1 KGHSH and CDR2 LQKENI. CDR3 length equals 15 residues. The CDR3 reads CASSLDTGNPGELFF. The CDR3 DNA follows: TGTGCCAGCTCACTGGATACAGGGAACCCCGGGGAGCTGTTTTTT.

J is TRBJ1-1 and V is TRBV20-1, with D uncertain. The ends were cut back, 3 bases at V and 5 bases at J, with 7 bases in the middle. CDR3 size: 11 residues. The germline V gene has CDR1 DFQATT and CDR2 SNEGSKA (reference sequence). In DNA form, the CDR3 reads TGCAGTGCTAGTGAGCGGACTGAAGCTTTCTTT. Protein sequence: CSASERTEAFF.

The chain links TRBV15 to TRBJ1-6; no definite D call. Trimming shortened V by 1 base and J by 11 bases, and 12 bases separated the two germline ends. This CDR3 is 14 amino acids long. Germline lookup yields CDR1 LNHNV and CDR2 YYDKDF (reference sequence). As DNA, the CDR3 is TGTGCCACCAGCAGAGCCCCCCCCGGGGCACCCCTCCACTTT. The encoded protein is CATSRAPPGAPLHF. Filled out from reference TRBV15 and TRBJ1-6, the complete variable domain reads DAMVIQNPRYQVTQFGKPVTLSCSQTLNHNVMYWYQQKSSQAPKLLFHYYDKDFNNEADTPDNFQSRRPNTSFCFLDIRSPGLGDTAMYLCATSRAPPGAPLHFGNGTRLTVT.